This T cell receptor beta chain was documented in a study of cytomegalovirus exposure and HLA in healthy donors. Findings of the study overall: There were several of the most significant clusters that appeared linked to common viral pathogens in a later analysis.

As regards this clone: Its target is not known.

Looked up from germline, CDR1 is SGHNT and CDR2 is YENEEA. This CDR3 contains 15 residues. V shed 6 bases and J 0 bases; nucleotides not matched to a gene: 6. The PCR ran on 60 Vbeta and 13 Jbeta primers. Repertoires were generated with immunoSEQ multiplex PCR, while TCRdb's copy carries only in-frame clones and drops some. This sample has 110,000 to 150,000 clones, with under 90% found just once. The chain recombines TRBV11-3 with TRBJ2-7; 9 bases map to TRBD2. This TCR was recovered from a boy younger than 10 in good health and CMV-seronegative. The specimen was PBMCs. In nucleotides, the CDR3 is TGTGCCAGCAGACAGACTAGCGGCGACTCCTACGAGCAGTACTTC. Protein sequence: CASRQTSGDSYEQYF.